This is a list of T cell receptor beta chains from one sample in a study of relationships among human T cell subsets. One entry per CDR3 protein results from TCRdb running MiXCR on the multiplex PCR reads. The profile shows 3,000 to 4,000 distinct CDR3 sequences, roughly 50% of them singletons. Input material: CD4+ Th2 cells sorted from blood. These receptors were collected from a middle-aged man in good health. Both conserved end residues are part of each CDR3. Fields, in order: J gene, clone size, V gene, D gene, CDR3 DNA, CDR3 protein. D genes are given only for firm matches. Size is stated for part of the rows, as once, few or many counts, or as a class when the clone is expanded.

j_gene: TRBJ1-1; abundance: large; v_gene: TRBV29-1; d_gene: TRBD1; CDR3nt: TGCAGCGGCGGACAGGCTGAAGCTTTCTTT; CDR3aa: CSGGQAEAFF
j_gene: TRBJ1-2; abundance: few; v_gene: TRBV6-6; d_gene: .; CDR3nt: TGTGCCAGCAGCACAGGCTACTATGGCTACACCTTC; CDR3aa: CASSTGYYGYTF
j_gene: TRBJ2-1; abundance: .; v_gene: TRBV5-5; d_gene: .; CDR3nt: TGTGCCAGCAGCTCGGAGTGGACCGCGACGGGGGATGAGCAGTTCTTC; CDR3aa: CASSSEWTATGDEQFF
j_gene: TRBJ2-1; abundance: few; v_gene: TRBV28; d_gene: TRBD2; CDR3nt: TGTGCCAGCAGCCCCGGCGGCGGGAGGTCCTATGAGCAGTTCTTC; CDR3aa: CASSPGGGRSYEQFF
j_gene: TRBJ2-3; abundance: .; v_gene: TRBV11-2; d_gene: .; CDR3nt: TGTGCCAGCAGCTTTCGCAGGGGTGGCGACCATGCGCAGTATTTT; CDR3aa: CASSFRRGGDHAQYF
j_gene: TRBJ2-1; abundance: .; v_gene: TRBV29-1; d_gene: .; CDR3nt: TGCAGCGTAAGAACAGCCCCCAATGAGCAGTTCTTC; CDR3aa: CSVRTAPNEQFF
j_gene: TRBJ2-7; abundance: .; v_gene: TRBV12-3/TRBV12-4; d_gene: .; CDR3nt: TGTGCCAGCAGCCAAGGGGGCGAGCAGTACTTC; CDR3aa: CASSQGGEQYF
j_gene: TRBJ2-5; abundance: .; v_gene: TRBV7-9; d_gene: TRBD2; CDR3nt: TGTGCCAGCAGCCCGGATAGCGGGGGCCAAGAGACCCAGTACTTC; CDR3aa: CASSPDSGGQETQYF
j_gene: TRBJ2-1; abundance: .; v_gene: TRBV7-9; d_gene: TRBD2; CDR3nt: TGTGCCAGCAGCTCAACCCTCGGAGCGGGGGACCGGGGGCAGTTCTTC; CDR3aa: CASSSTLGAGDRGQFF
j_gene: TRBJ2-3; abundance: .; v_gene: TRBV28; d_gene: .; CDR3nt: TGTGCCAGCAGTTTCTCCTCCCCAAGAGATACGCAGTATTTT; CDR3aa: CASSFSSPRDTQYF
j_gene: TRBJ1-1; abundance: .; v_gene: TRBV5-1; d_gene: .; CDR3nt: TGCGCCAGCGCAGGGCACACTGAAGCTTTCTTT; CDR3aa: CASAGHTEAFF
j_gene: TRBJ1-5; abundance: few; v_gene: TRBV7-9; d_gene: .; CDR3nt: TGTGCCAGCAGCTTCCACAATCAGCCCCAGCATTTT; CDR3aa: CASSFHNQPQHF
j_gene: TRBJ2-1; abundance: few; v_gene: TRBV20-1; d_gene: TRBD2; CDR3nt: TGCAGTGCTAGAGATCTAAAGACTAGCGGTGAGCAGTTCTTC; CDR3aa: CSARDLKTSGEQFF
j_gene: TRBJ2-7; abundance: .; v_gene: TRBV28; d_gene: TRBD1; CDR3nt: TGTGCCAGCAGTTCCCCGGGACAGGGCACCTACGAGCAGTACTTC; CDR3aa: CASSSPGQGTYEQYF
j_gene: TRBJ2-5; abundance: few; v_gene: TRBV6-5; d_gene: .; CDR3nt: TGTGCCAGCAGTTACAGGGGGGGCCTTGAGACCCAGTACTTC; CDR3aa: CASSYRGGLETQYF
j_gene: TRBJ2-4; abundance: few; v_gene: TRBV7-2; d_gene: .; CDR3nt: TGTGCCAGCAGCTTAGAGGGGCTAGCCAAAAACATTCAGTACTTC; CDR3aa: CASSLEGLAKNIQYF
j_gene: TRBJ2-1; abundance: .; v_gene: TRBV20-1; d_gene: TRBD2; CDR3nt: TGCAGTGCTAGAAACGGCGGGGGGGCGTACAATGAGCAGTTCTTC; CDR3aa: CSARNGGGAYNEQFF
j_gene: TRBJ1-3; abundance: .; v_gene: TRBV11-2; d_gene: .; CDR3nt: TGTGCCAGCAGCTTAGCTTTGCGGGGGAACACCATATATTTT; CDR3aa: CASSLALRGNTIYF
j_gene: TRBJ2-3; abundance: .; v_gene: TRBV4-1; d_gene: .; CDR3nt: TGCGCCAGCAGCCGTAGCACAGATACGCAGTATTTT; CDR3aa: CASSRSTDTQYF
j_gene: TRBJ2-3; abundance: .; v_gene: TRBV10-3; d_gene: TRBD2; CDR3nt: TGTGCCATCAGTGACGGGAGGGCCATGGTAGATACGCAGTATTTT; CDR3aa: CAISDGRAMVDTQYF
j_gene: TRBJ2-1; abundance: .; v_gene: TRBV28; d_gene: TRBD2; CDR3nt: TGTGCCAGCAGTTTTATAGCGGGTCGATCCTACAATGAGCAGTTCTTC; CDR3aa: CASSFIAGRSYNEQFF
j_gene: TRBJ2-7; abundance: .; v_gene: TRBV20-1; d_gene: TRBD1; CDR3nt: TGCAGTGCAAGGGCGGGGCGGGACAGGCGCTCCTACGAGCAGTACTTC; CDR3aa: CSARAGRDRRSYEQYF
j_gene: TRBJ1-2; abundance: .; v_gene: TRBV6-1; d_gene: .; CDR3nt: TGTGCCAGCAGAGAGGACCTATTCTATGGCTACACCTTC; CDR3aa: CASREDLFYGYTF
j_gene: TRBJ2-7; abundance: .; v_gene: TRBV10-3; d_gene: TRBD2; CDR3nt: TGTGCCATCAGTGAGTCCCTTGGCGGGAGCTCCTACGAGCAGTACTTC; CDR3aa: CAISESLGGSSYEQYF
j_gene: TRBJ2-5; abundance: .; v_gene: TRBV20-1; d_gene: TRBD2; CDR3nt: TGCAGTGCTTCCTACGGGGGGGAACGAGAGACCCAATACTTC; CDR3aa: CSASYGGERETQYF
j_gene: TRBJ2-5; abundance: .; v_gene: TRBV29-1; d_gene: .; CDR3nt: TGCAGCGTTCCTGAGAGAACGGAGACCCAGTACTTC; CDR3aa: CSVPERTETQYF
j_gene: TRBJ1-5; abundance: .; v_gene: TRBV20-1; d_gene: .; CDR3nt: TGCAGTGCTAGCCGAAGGAGGGGCGGCAATCAGCCCCAGCATTTT; CDR3aa: CSASRRRGGNQPQHF
j_gene: TRBJ2-2; abundance: .; v_gene: TRBV11-2; d_gene: .; CDR3nt: TGTGCCAGCAGCTCATCCAGGGGGGCCGCCGGGGAGCTGTTTTTT; CDR3aa: CASSSSRGAAGELFF
j_gene: TRBJ2-5; abundance: few; v_gene: TRBV1; d_gene: .; CDR3nt: TGCACCACCGACGGGGAAGAGACCCAGTACTTC; CDR3aa: CTTDGEETQYF
j_gene: TRBJ2-1; abundance: few; v_gene: TRBV4-1; d_gene: TRBD2; CDR3nt: TGCGCCAGCAGCCAGAGGGATTTGGGTTTCAGCGGGGGTGAGCAGTTCTTC; CDR3aa: CASSQRDLGFSGGEQFF
j_gene: TRBJ1-2; abundance: .; v_gene: TRBV12-3/TRBV12-4; d_gene: .; CDR3nt: TGTGCCAGCGGACGGAGCTATGGCTACACCTTC; CDR3aa: CASGRSYGYTF
j_gene: TRBJ1-2; abundance: .; v_gene: TRBV28; d_gene: .; CDR3nt: TGTGCCAGCAGTGTCACGTCGAAGTATGGCTACACCTTC; CDR3aa: CASSVTSKYGYTF
j_gene: TRBJ2-6; abundance: .; v_gene: TRBV28; d_gene: .; CDR3nt: TGTGCCAGCAGAGCCTTCGGAGAGGCTGGGGCCAACGTCCCGACTTTC; CDR3aa: CASRAFGEAGANVPTF
j_gene: TRBJ1-1; abundance: .; v_gene: TRBV30; d_gene: .; CDR3nt: TGTGCCTGGAGCCAAGAGCTGAACACTGAAGCTTTCTTT; CDR3aa: CAWSQELNTEAFF
j_gene: TRBJ2-7; abundance: .; v_gene: TRBV20-1; d_gene: TRBD2; CDR3nt: TGCAGTGCGCCACCGACTAGCGGGAGTCGTGAGCAGTACTTC; CDR3aa: CSAPPTSGSREQYF
j_gene: TRBJ2-5; abundance: few; v_gene: TRBV7-8; d_gene: TRBD2; CDR3nt: TGTGCCAGCAGCTTAGTCTTCCTAGCGGGAGGGGCAGAGACCCAGTACTTC; CDR3aa: CASSLVFLAGGAETQYF
j_gene: TRBJ2-1; abundance: few; v_gene: TRBV7-9; d_gene: TRBD1; CDR3nt: TGTGCCAGCAGCTTAGCGGGACAGGGGTACAATGAGCAGTTCTTC; CDR3aa: CASSLAGQGYNEQFF
j_gene: TRBJ2-7; abundance: .; v_gene: TRBV29-1; d_gene: TRBD1; CDR3nt: TGCAGCGTTAGTATGGGACAGAGCTACGAGCAGTACTTC; CDR3aa: CSVSMGQSYEQYF
j_gene: TRBJ2-1; abundance: .; v_gene: TRBV6-5; d_gene: TRBD2; CDR3nt: TGTGCCAGCAGTCCCAGACTAGCGGGAAAAGATGAGCAGTTCTTC; CDR3aa: CASSPRLAGKDEQFF
j_gene: TRBJ2-1; abundance: few; v_gene: TRBV7-8; d_gene: .; CDR3nt: TGTGCCAGCAGCTTAGTGGGGGAGAACAATGAGCAGTTCTTC; CDR3aa: CASSLVGENNEQFF
j_gene: TRBJ1-1; abundance: .; v_gene: TRBV29-1; d_gene: TRBD1; CDR3nt: TGCAGCGTTGTGGGGACCCGAGGGGGCTGGGACACTGAAGCTTTCTTT; CDR3aa: CSVVGTRGGWDTEAFF
j_gene: TRBJ2-7; abundance: .; v_gene: TRBV11-2; d_gene: TRBD1; CDR3nt: TGTGCCAGCAGCTCTCCCTTACCGACAGGGTTCGAGCAGTACTTC; CDR3aa: CASSSPLPTGFEQYF
j_gene: TRBJ2-1; abundance: .; v_gene: TRBV28; d_gene: .; CDR3nt: TGTGCCAGCAGACCTCTATCGGGGGTGAGCTCCTACAATGAGCAGTTCTTC; CDR3aa: CASRPLSGVSSYNEQFF
j_gene: TRBJ2-5; abundance: .; v_gene: TRBV12-3/TRBV12-4; d_gene: .; CDR3nt: TGTGCCAGCAGTTTTAGGGAGACCCAGTACTTC; CDR3aa: CASSFRETQYF
j_gene: TRBJ1-2; abundance: .; v_gene: TRBV20-1; d_gene: .; CDR3nt: TGCAGCAACACAGGGAACTATGGCTACACCTTC; CDR3aa: CSNTGNYGYTF
j_gene: TRBJ1-5; abundance: .; v_gene: TRBV7-4; d_gene: TRBD1; CDR3nt: TGTGCCAGCAGCTCCAGGGACAGGGAGGATCAGCCCCAGCATTTT; CDR3aa: CASSSRDREDQPQHF
j_gene: TRBJ2-1; abundance: .; v_gene: TRBV30; d_gene: TRBD1; CDR3nt: TGTGCCTGGAGCCCGGGACAGCGATACAATGAGCAGTTCTTC; CDR3aa: CAWSPGQRYNEQFF
j_gene: TRBJ1-1; abundance: .; v_gene: TRBV2; d_gene: .; CDR3nt: TGTGCCAGCAGTGATTCCCAACGAACTGAAGCTTTCTTT; CDR3aa: CASSDSQRTEAFF
j_gene: TRBJ2-3; abundance: .; v_gene: TRBV6-5; d_gene: .; CDR3nt: TGTGCCAGCAGTTTACGGAGACCCTCGGATACGCAGTATTTT; CDR3aa: CASSLRRPSDTQYF
j_gene: TRBJ1-1; abundance: few; v_gene: TRBV12-3/TRBV12-4; d_gene: TRBD1; CDR3nt: TGTGCCAGCAGTTTTGGGACAGGGCTTAGGAACACTGAAGCTTTCTTT; CDR3aa: CASSFGTGLRNTEAFF
j_gene: TRBJ2-2; abundance: .; v_gene: TRBV11-3; d_gene: .; CDR3nt: TGTGCCAGCAGCTCCGCAGGTGGGGCCGGGGAGCTGTTTTTT; CDR3aa: CASSSAGGAGELFF
j_gene: TRBJ1-5; abundance: .; v_gene: TRBV6-6; d_gene: TRBD1; CDR3nt: TGTGCCAGCTCAGGGACAGGGGCCAATCAGCCCCAGCATTTT; CDR3aa: CASSGTGANQPQHF
j_gene: TRBJ1-4; abundance: .; v_gene: TRBV4-1; d_gene: .; CDR3nt: TGCGCCAGCAGCCACGAGGGCAGGGGCCCCGGAGCTAATGAAAAACTGTTTTTT; CDR3aa: CASSHEGRGPGANEKLFF
j_gene: TRBJ1-1; abundance: .; v_gene: TRBV12-3/TRBV12-4; d_gene: .; CDR3nt: TGTGCCTCTCGCCCTAGGGAGAACACTGAAGCTTTCTTT; CDR3aa: CASRPRENTEAFF
j_gene: TRBJ2-1; abundance: few; v_gene: TRBV5-4; d_gene: .; CDR3nt: TGCGCCAGCACCTCCCCCCGGGACAATGAGCAGTTCTTC; CDR3aa: CASTSPRDNEQFF
j_gene: TRBJ2-1; abundance: few; v_gene: TRBV11-2; d_gene: .; CDR3nt: TGTGCCAGCAGCTTAGGAGGAGAGGGCTCCTACAATGAGCAGTTCTTC; CDR3aa: CASSLGGEGSYNEQFF
j_gene: TRBJ2-7; abundance: .; v_gene: TRBV5-1; d_gene: .; CDR3nt: TGCGCCAGCAGCTTGGCGGAGAGCTACGAGCAGTACTTC; CDR3aa: CASSLAESYEQYF